The 17 T cell receptor beta chains in this list originate from one sample, sequenced in a study of T cells after yellow fever vaccination. TCRdb itself ran the 5' RACE reads through MiXCR, one entry per CDR3 protein. This sample yields some 320,000 distinct CDR3 sequences, of which about 10% are seen a single time; less than 3.5% belongs to the top ten. This sample comprised CD4+ T cells sorted from PBMCs, obtained 45 days after the yellow fever booster vaccination. The source of these receptors is a man between 18 and 29 years old who received the YFV17D yellow fever vaccine.

A few counts support this clonotype. The rearrangement uses TRBV7-2 and TRBJ2-3; the D is unclear. V was shortened by 2 bases and J by 4 bases, with 7 bases between the two germline ends. Germline lookup yields CDR1 SGHTA and CDR2 FQGNSA. CDR3 length: 13 residues. The CDR3, as DNA: TGTGCCAGCAGCTTAAGGCGGTCAGATACGCAGTATTTT. As protein: CASSLRRSDTQYF.

This clonotype was detected a few times. The chain combines TRBV2 with TRBJ2-3; D gene uncertain. There are 15 residues in the CDR3. Trimming shortened V by 7 bases and J by 1 base, and 15 bases separated the two germline ends. Germline V gene data show CDR1 as SNHLY and CDR2 as FYNNEI. This CDR3 is CASIALEWGTDTQYF. Here the CDR3 DNA reads TGTGCCAGCATAGCATTAGAATGGGGCACAGATACGCAGTATTTT.

This clonotype was counted only a few times. The chain has TRBV6-1 and TRBJ1-5; D may be TRBD1 (5 bases). This CDR3 comprises 16 residues. Germline V gives CDR1 MNHNS, CDR2 SASEGT. Trimming removed 1 base from V and 7 bases from J, with 17 bases in between. CDR3 sequence: CASSEVFDPQGQPQHF. The DNA for the CDR3 is TGTGCCAGCAGTGAAGTCTTCGATCCGCAGGGACAGCCCCAGCATTTT.

This chain joins TRBV20-1 and TRBJ2-2; the D is unclear. From germline, CDR1 is DFQATT and CDR2 SNEGSKA (reference sequence). CDR3 size: 15 residues. The V end was cut by 3 bases, the J end by 1 base, with 12 bases between. This chain's CDR3 is CSASNTRQNTGELFF. The CDR3 nucleotides read TGCAGTGCTAGTAATACCCGGCAGAACACCGGGGAGCTGTTTTTT.

This chain joins TRBV6-2 or TRBV6-3 and TRBJ2-5, with 11 bases lining up with TRBD2. Germline values: CDR1 MNHEY, CDR2 SVGEGT. The CDR3 is made up of 17 amino acids. Unmatched junction bases numbered 11, after V lost 6 bases and J lost 2 bases. The DNA for the CDR3 is TGTGCCAGCAGCATGGGGGGACTAGCGGAGCCTCAAGAGACCCAGTACTTC. As protein: CASSMGGLAEPQETQYF.

This chain connects TRBV15 to TRBJ1-4; 7 nucleotides agree with TRBD1. The V segment lost 5 bases and the J segment 4 bases; nucleotides outside the gene matches: 4. Germline V gene lookup returns CDR1 LNHNV and CDR2 YYDKDF (reference sequence). This CDR3 is built from 14 residues. Here the CDR3 reads CATSWAGGNEKLFF. The DNA of the CDR3 is TGTGCCACCAGCTGGGCAGGGGGTAATGAAAAACTGTTTTTT.

The chain uses TRBV5-6 and TRBJ1-2; TRBD1 is a possible D gene (5 bases). There are 13 residues in the CDR3. Germline CDR1 is SGHDT and CDR2 is YYEEEE. V lost 6 bases to trimming and J lost 10 bases, with 19 bases between them. CDR3 sequence reads: CASTPRGWGNYTF. The CDR3 coding sequence is TGTGCCAGCACCCCTCGGGGTTGGGGGAACTACACCTTC. Full variable domain (missing parts from reference TRBV5-6 and TRBJ1-2): DAGVTQSPTHLIKTRGQQVTLRCSPKSGHDTVSWYQQALGQGPQFIFQYYEEEERQRGNFPDRFSGHQFPNYSSELNVNALLLGDSALYLCASTPRGWGNYTFGSGTRLTVV.

This clonotype was observed a handful of times. The chain carries TRBV6-2 or TRBV6-3 and TRBJ2-5; no firm D call. Deletions cut 8 bases from V and 0 bases from J, with 16 bases between. The germline V gene has CDR1 MNHEY and CDR2 SVGEGT. The CDR3 totals 15 residues. CDR3 DNA: TGTGCCAGCGGTTCCCAGCGACGGCACCAAGAGACCCAGTACTTC. It yields the protein CASGSQRRHQETQYF.

J is TRBJ2-2 and V is TRBV12-3 or TRBV12-4, with D perhaps given as TRBD1 or TRBD2 (7 bases each). Trimming removed 5 bases at V and 1 base at J, with 23 bases between. CDR3 length equals 19 residues. In DNA, the CDR3 is TGTGCCAGCAGTGCACACTACAGGGGACTAACTCAGAACACCGGGGAGCTGTTTTTT. It is translated as CASSAHYRGLTQNTGELFF.

This clonotype was observed a single time. This chain uses TRBV5-1 with TRBJ2-1, with TRBD2 matching 13 bases. The J call may be mistaken, given a closer DNA end match to TRBJ2-7. Per germline, CDR1 SGHRS and CDR2 YFSETQ. The CDR3 is made up of 19 amino acids. CDR3 in amino acids: CASSEKTSGGSGSYNEQYF. CDR3 DNA sequence: TGCGCCAGCAGCGAAAAGACTAGCGGGGGGTCGGGCTCCTACAATGAGCAGTACTTC.

This rearrangement joins TRBV6-5 to TRBJ2-3; 12 nucleotides align to TRBD2. The CDR3 is made up of 14 amino acids. Germline CDR1 reads MNHEY; CDR2 reads SVGAGI. Unmatched junction bases numbered 3, after V lost 8 bases and J lost 3 bases. The CDR3 loop is CASAGTSGTDTQYF. The CDR3 nucleotides are TGTGCCAGCGCTGGGACTAGCGGGACAGATACGCAGTATTTT.

This chain joins TRBV5-1 and TRBJ2-2, with a weak D call TRBD1 (5 bases). There are 16 residues in the CDR3. In germline, CDR1 is SGHRS, CDR2 YFSETQ. V was trimmed by 0 bases and J by 5 bases, leaving 14 bases between them. The CDR3 coding sequence is TGCGCCAGCAGCTTGGGGGCAGGGTTTTCGACCGGGGAGCTGTTTTTT. Amino acid sequence: CASSLGAGFSTGELFF.

This clonotype was counted between two and nine times. The chain couples TRBV2 to TRBJ1-1; D is perhaps TRBD1 (5 bases). Trimming took 8 bases from V and 11 from J, leaving 21 bases between them. This CDR3 has 13 amino acids. CDR1 and CDR2 (germline): SNHLY, FYNNEI. The CDR3 region has the DNA TGTGCCAGCCGAGGCGGGGGACCCCCCCAGGCTTTCTTT. Protein sequence: CASRGGGPPQAFF. Together with reference TRBV2 and TRBJ1-1, the CDR3 gives the full variable domain: EPEVTQTPSHQVTQMGQEVILRCVPISNHLYFYWYRQILGQKVEFLVSFYNNEISEKSEIFDDQFSVERPDGSNFTLKIRSTKLEDSAMYFCASRGGGPPQAFFGQGTRLTVV.

This clonotype was seen more than once but under ten times. The chain employs TRBV4-2 and TRBJ2-7; weak D call: TRBD2 (5 bases). Per germline, CDR1 LGHNA and CDR2 YNFKEQ. Trimming pared 6 bases from V and 7 bases from J, leaving 16 bases between. The CDR3 covers 13 residues. The CDR3: CASSRLRGGEQYF. The DNA of the CDR3 is TGTGCCAGCAGTCGCCTCCGGGGTGGGGAGCAGTACTTC.

This clonotype occurred a few times. The chain employs TRBV7-2 and TRBJ2-7; possible D gene TRBD2, 5 bases. Trimming stripped 5 bases from V and 0 bases from J, with 14 bases between. The germline CDR1 and CDR2 sequences are SGHTA and FQGNSA. This CDR3 contains 15 residues. As DNA, the CDR3 is TGTGCCAGCAGCACCGGACTCTTACCCTCCTACGAGCAGTACTTC. This gives the protein CASSTGLLPSYEQYF. The full variable domain, completed using reference TRBV7-2 and TRBJ2-7, is GAGVSQSPSNKVTEKGKDVELRCDPISGHTALYWYRQSLGQGLEFLIYFQGNSAPDKSGLPSDRFSAERTGGSVSTLTIQRTQQEDSAVYLCASSTGLLPSYEQYFGPGTRLTVT.

V and J are TRBV18 and TRBJ1-2; 12 positions match TRBD1. CDR3 length: 18 residues. The J segment lost 5 bases and the V segment lost 3 bases, leaving 13 bases of the junction unmatched. Germline lookup yields CDR1 KGHSH and CDR2 LQKENI. Written as DNA, the CDR3 is TGTGCCAGCTCACCTCAGGGACAGGGGGCTTCCCCCGATTATGGCTACACCTTC. Protein sequence: CASSPQGQGASPDYGYTF.

This clonotype was seen many times. The rearrangement links TRBV29-1 to TRBJ2-1; 13 nucleotides align to TRBD2. The CDR3 runs 16 residues. V shed 7 bases, J shed 4 bases, and the junction held 10 bases outside the gene matches. From germline, CDR1 is SQVTM and CDR2 ANQGSEA. CDR3: CSGTSGGAESYNEQFF. The CDR3 DNA is TGCAGCGGAACTAGCGGGGGGGCGGAATCGTACAATGAGCAGTTCTTC.